These T cell receptor beta chains were read from a single sample in a study of T cell repertoires in cytomegalovirus infection. MiXCR, applied by TCRdb to the reads, yields one record per CDR3 protein. The table shows 450,000 to 650,000 distinct CDR3 sequences, with 26% occurring only once. The sequenced sample was PBMCs. The source is a human donor in good health (CMV status not recorded). Some clones in this sample may be carry-over from other donors' samples. CDR3s include the opening cysteine and the closing phenylalanine or tryptophan. D genes are given only for firm matches. Expanded clones get a size class; other rows say once, few or many, or leave the size out.

v_call	j_call	clone_size	d_call	cdr3_nt	cdr3_aa
TRBV11-2	TRBJ2-5	few	TRBD2	TGTGCCAGCAGCTGGAGCGGGAGCAACCAAGAGACCCAGTACTTC	CASSWSGSNQETQYF
TRBV19	TRBJ1-3	NA	NA	TGTGCCAGTACGGTGGGAAGGTCTGGAAACACCATATATTTT	CASTVGRSGNTIYF
TRBV6-5	TRBJ2-1	once	TRBD2	TGTGCCAGCAGTTGGGGGGGCTCCTACAATGAGCAGTTCTTC	CASSWGGSYNEQFF
TRBV6-6	TRBJ2-2	NA	TRBD2	TGTGCCAGCAGTGGACTAGCGGGAGGTATACTAACCGGGGAGCTGTTTTTT	CASSGLAGGILTGELFF
TRBV6-2/TRBV6-3	TRBJ2-4	NA	NA	TGTGCCAGCAGTAAGACAGGACAAAACATTCAGTACTTC	CASSKTGQNIQYF
TRBV19	TRBJ2-1	few	TRBD1	TGTGCCAGTAGGACAGGGGGAAGCTACAATGAGCAGTTCTTC	CASRTGGSYNEQFF
TRBV6-2/TRBV6-3	TRBJ2-1	NA	TRBD2	TGTGCCAGCAGTTACTCGAAAGGAAGGACGGGGGGACCATACAATGAGCAGTTCTTC	CASSYSKGRTGGPYNEQFF
TRBV5-4	TRBJ1-4	few	NA	TGTGCCAGCTCACAGACGGGACTGCTTAATGAAAAACTGTTTTTT	CASSQTGLLNEKLFF
TRBV7-2	TRBJ2-3	many	TRBD2	TGTGCCAGCAGCCTGACACGACTAGCGGTGCAAGATACGCAGTATTTT	CASSLTRLAVQDTQYF
TRBV20-1	TRBJ2-7	NA	TRBD2	TGCAGTGCTAGAGATCTTTGGCTAGCGGGTTACGAGCAGTACTTC	CSARDLWLAGYEQYF
TRBV7-9	TRBJ1-1	NA	NA	TGTGCCAGCAGCCCCCAGGGAGGCAGGGGTGTCACTGAAGCTTTCTTT	CASSPQGGRGVTEAFF
TRBV6-2/TRBV6-3	TRBJ2-1	NA	NA	TGTGCCAGCAGTTACCTCGAATTGGGTGGGGAGCAGTTCTTC	CASSYLELGGEQFF
TRBV7-9	TRBJ2-7	few	TRBD2	TGTGCCAGCAGCGGGACTAGCGGAGGGGGGCCCTACGAGCAGTACTTC	CASSGTSGGGPYEQYF
TRBV5-3	TRBJ2-3	NA	TRBD1	TGTGCCAGCAGATCCGGGACAGACTCCCTTACGCAGTATTTT	CASRSGTDSLTQYF
TRBV30	TRBJ2-2	NA	NA	TGTGCCTGGAGTTGGCGGGACCCCGGGGAGCTGTTTTTT	CAWSWRDPGELFF
TRBV7-8	TRBJ2-3	many	NA	TGTGCCAGCAGCTTGGTCGTTGGAGATACGCAGTATTTT	CASSLVVGDTQYF
TRBV12-3/TRBV12-4	TRBJ1-5	NA	NA	TGTGCCAGCAGCCTAACGGTGGTGGAGGGAGGTCAGCCCCAGCATTTT	CASSLTVVEGGQPQHF
TRBV6-1	TRBJ1-1	many	TRBD1	TGTGCCAGTACCCAAACCTCAGGGGGCTGGGGTGAAGCTTTCTTT	CASTQTSGGWGEAFF
TRBV12-3/TRBV12-4	TRBJ2-1	once	TRBD2	TGTGCCAGCAGAACTAGCGGGAGCAGGAATGAGCAGTTCTTC	CASRTSGSRNEQFF
TRBV7-4	TRBJ2-1	once	NA	TGCGCCAGCAGCCCGAGGAGGCTGGGGAATGAGCAGTTCTTC	CASSPRRLGNEQFF
TRBV6-1	TRBJ2-3	few	NA	TGTGCCAGCAGCAGAAGGCATCCAGATACGCAGTATTTT	CASSRRHPDTQYF
TRBV11-2	TRBJ2-3	NA	NA	TGTGCCAGCAGTTCGACTAGGGGCTTCGCAGATACGCAGTATTTT	CASSSTRGFADTQYF
TRBV3-1	TRBJ2-1	NA	NA	TGTGCCAGCAGCGGCCGGGCCCGGACGGGGTACAATGAGCAGTTCTTC	CASSGRARTGYNEQFF
TRBV28	TRBJ2-7	few	NA	TGTGCCAGCAGGGGTAGGGGGTGGGAAGAGCAGTACTTC	CASRGRGWEEQYF
TRBV11-2	TRBJ2-1	NA	TRBD2	TGTGCCAGCAGCAAGACTAGCGGGAGGGCCAATGAGCAGTTCTTC	CASSKTSGRANEQFF
TRBV9	TRBJ2-1	NA	NA	TGTGCCAGCAGCGTAGCTCTTGCGGGGGCAACCTACAATGAGCAGTTCTTC	CASSVALAGATYNEQFF
TRBV7-2	TRBJ1-4	few	NA	TGTGCCAGCAGCTTAGACCCGTTCCGCGGTGAAAAACTGTTTTTT	CASSLDPFRGEKLFF
TRBV28	TRBJ2-7	few	NA	TGTGCCAGCAGTTTACCCCCCCAGCGGGCCTCCTACGAGCAGTACTTC	CASSLPPQRASYEQYF
TRBV5-4	TRBJ1-1	few	TRBD1	TGTGCCAGTGTCGGACAGGGGGCGGTTGAAGCTTTCTTT	CASVGQGAVEAFF
TRBV15	TRBJ2-1	NA	NA	TGTGCCACCAGCAGAGAGTCAGGGACCCTTAATGAGCAGTTCTTC	CATSRESGTLNEQFF
TRBV6-2/TRBV6-3	TRBJ2-2	NA	TRBD2	TGTGCCAGCAGACGTTTGACTAGCGCGAACACCGGGGAGCTGTTTTTT	CASRRLTSANTGELFF
TRBV5-1	TRBJ2-1	few	NA	TGCGCCAGCAGCTTGGCAGGGGCACCCGGCAGTGAGCAGTTCTTC	CASSLAGAPGSEQFF
TRBV7-9	TRBJ2-1	many	TRBD2	TGTGCCAGCAGCTTAGCGGCCACTAGCGCTGAGCAGTTCTTC	CASSLAATSAEQFF
TRBV5-6	TRBJ2-4	few	NA	TGTGCCAGCTCCCTGGGATTCCTGAGGCCGGAAAACATTCAGTACTTC	CASSLGFLRPENIQYF
TRBV6-2/TRBV6-3	TRBJ1-1	few	TRBD1	TGTGCCAGCAGTTACTCAGGGAAGCAGGGGGCAAGAACTGAAGCTTTCTTT	CASSYSGKQGARTEAFF
TRBV5-1	TRBJ2-1	NA	NA	TGCGCCAGCGGCTCCGGACTGGCCTCCTACAATGAGCAGTTCTTC	CASGSGLASYNEQFF
TRBV7-9	TRBJ2-1	NA	TRBD2	TGTGCCACCATAGCGGGATTTGAGCAGTTCTTC	CATIAGFEQFF
TRBV7-2	TRBJ1-5	many	TRBD1	TGTGCCAGCAGCTCCACAGGGGCCAATCAGCCCCAGCATTTT	CASSSTGANQPQHF
TRBV7-9	TRBJ1-2	few	TRBD1	TGTGCCAGCAGCTCGGGGGGACAGAACTATGGCTACACCTTC	CASSSGGQNYGYTF
TRBV28	TRBJ1-4	few	NA	TGTGCCAGCAGTGTACAGGGAACAGGCGAAAAACTGTTTTTT	CASSVQGTGEKLFF
TRBV6-2/TRBV6-3	TRBJ1-3	few	NA	TGTGCCAGCAGTTATTCGGTCTCTGGAAACACCATATATTTT	CASSYSVSGNTIYF
TRBV19	TRBJ1-5	NA	TRBD1	TGTGCCAGTAGTATAGGGACAGGGAGAAGCAATCAGCCCCAGCATTTT	CASSIGTGRSNQPQHF
TRBV7-8	TRBJ1-2	NA	TRBD1	TGTGCCAGCAGCACGACCGGGACAGCTTATGGCTACACCTTC	CASSTTGTAYGYTF
TRBV5-6	TRBJ2-1	NA	NA	TGTGCCAGCAGCGGTGGACTAGGGGGCTCCCTACTTCTGATCTTC	CASSGGLGGSLLLIF
TRBV7-6	TRBJ1-4	NA	NA	TGTGCCAGCAGCTCAGAGGTCACAACTAATGAAAAACTGTTTTTT	CASSSEVTTNEKLFF
TRBV14	TRBJ1-2	many	TRBD1	TGTGCCAGCAGGACGACAGGGAACTATGGCTACACCTTC	CASRTTGNYGYTF
TRBV28	TRBJ2-5	NA	NA	TGTGCCAGCAGTGGACAGTGGCAAGAGACCCAGTACTTC	CASSGQWQETQYF
TRBV20-1	TRBJ1-1	few	TRBD1	TGCAGTGCTAGTGGGATAGGGGACAGGGGAAGGGACACTGAAGCTTTCTTT	CSASGIGDRGRDTEAFF
TRBV24-1	TRBJ2-1	NA	TRBD2	TGTGCCACCAGTGATCCGAGACTAGCGGGGGGGAATGAGCAGTTCTTC	CATSDPRLAGGNEQFF
TRBV7-6	TRBJ2-1	NA	NA	TGTGCCAGCAGCTTAGAGGCCCAACAGGGTCCCTACAATGAGCAGTTCTTC	CASSLEAQQGPYNEQFF
TRBV19	TRBJ1-3	few	NA	TGTGCCAGTAGTACGGACAGTTACTCTGGAAACACCATATATTTT	CASSTDSYSGNTIYF
TRBV7-9	TRBJ2-5	few	NA	TGTGCCAGCAGCGCGACCTGGGCGGGTGAAGAGACCCAGTACTTC	CASSATWAGEETQYF
TRBV24-1	TRBJ1-1	NA	NA	TGTGCCACCAGGCCGGGACCAGAGGTCGGCACTGAAGCTTTCTTT	CATRPGPEVGTEAFF
TRBV7-9	TRBJ1-1	NA	NA	TGTGCCAGCAGCTTAAGCCAGGGGTATGATGAAGCTTTCTTT	CASSLSQGYDEAFF
TRBV7-3	TRBJ2-7	many	NA	TGTGCCAGCAGCTTAACTGGGCAGGCCGGCGAGCAGTACTTC	CASSLTGQAGEQYF
TRBV27	TRBJ1-5	NA	NA	TGTGCCAGCAGTGGGGGTCAGGCCCAGCATTTT	CASSGGQAQHF
TRBV7-9	TRBJ2-1	few	NA	TGTGCCAGCAGCCTTAGCGGCGGACGCAATGAGCAGTTCTTC	CASSLSGGRNEQFF
TRBV4-2	TRBJ2-3	many	NA	TGTGCCAGCAGCCAAGAGGGTAATTTCTGGGGGAGTAGGGCAGATACGCAGTATTTT	CASSQEGNFWGSRADTQYF
TRBV5-1	TRBJ2-3	NA	TRBD2	TGCGCCAGCAGCTTGGCCCGTGGACAAGCTAGCGGGAGGTCCCCCACAGATACGCAGTATTTT	CASSLARGQASGRSPTDTQYF
TRBV5-1	TRBJ2-1	few	TRBD2	TGCGCCAGCAGCCCGACTAGCGCAGCTTCCAATGAGCAGTTCTTC	CASSPTSAASNEQFF